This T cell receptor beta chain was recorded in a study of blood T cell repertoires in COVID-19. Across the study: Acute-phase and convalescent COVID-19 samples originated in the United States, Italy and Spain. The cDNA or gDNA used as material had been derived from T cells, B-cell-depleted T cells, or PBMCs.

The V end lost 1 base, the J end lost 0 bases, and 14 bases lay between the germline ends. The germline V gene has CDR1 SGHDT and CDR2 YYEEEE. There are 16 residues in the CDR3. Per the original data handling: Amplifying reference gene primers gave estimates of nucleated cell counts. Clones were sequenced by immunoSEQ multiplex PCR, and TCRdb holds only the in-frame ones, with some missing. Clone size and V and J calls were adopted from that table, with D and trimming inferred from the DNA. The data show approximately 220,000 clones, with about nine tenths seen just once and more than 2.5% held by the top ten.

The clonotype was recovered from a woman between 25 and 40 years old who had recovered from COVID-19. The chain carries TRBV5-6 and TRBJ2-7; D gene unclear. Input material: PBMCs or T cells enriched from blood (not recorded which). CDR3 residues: CASSLWLGSNSYEQYF. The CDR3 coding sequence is TGTGCCAGCAGCTTGTGGTTGGGCAGTAACTCCTACGAGCAGTACTTC. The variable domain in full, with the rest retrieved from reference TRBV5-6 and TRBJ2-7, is DAGVTQSPTHLIKTRGQQVTLRCSPKSGHDTVSWYQQALGQGPQFIFQYYEEEERQRGNFPDRFSGHQFPNYSSELNVNALLLGDSALYLCASSLWLGSNSYEQYFGPGTRLTVT.